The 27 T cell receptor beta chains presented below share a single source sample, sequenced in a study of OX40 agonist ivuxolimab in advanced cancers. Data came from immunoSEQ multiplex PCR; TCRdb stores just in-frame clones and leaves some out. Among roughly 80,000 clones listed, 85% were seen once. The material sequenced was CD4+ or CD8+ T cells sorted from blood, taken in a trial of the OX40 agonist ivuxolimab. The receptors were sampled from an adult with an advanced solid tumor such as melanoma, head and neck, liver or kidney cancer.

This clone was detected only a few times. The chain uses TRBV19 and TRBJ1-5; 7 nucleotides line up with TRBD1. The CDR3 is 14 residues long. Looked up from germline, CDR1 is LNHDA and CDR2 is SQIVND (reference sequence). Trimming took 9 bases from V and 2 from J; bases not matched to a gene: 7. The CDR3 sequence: CASKEGGRNQPQHF. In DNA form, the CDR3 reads TGTGCCAGCAAGGAAGGGGGCCGCAATCAGCCCCAGCATTTT.

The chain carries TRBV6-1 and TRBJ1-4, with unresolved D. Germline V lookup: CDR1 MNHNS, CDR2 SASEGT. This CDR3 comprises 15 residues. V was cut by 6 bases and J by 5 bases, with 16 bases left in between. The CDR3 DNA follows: TGTGCCAGCAGAGGAGGGAGAACCTCGAATGAAAAACTGTTTTTT. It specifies CASRGGRTSNEKLFF.

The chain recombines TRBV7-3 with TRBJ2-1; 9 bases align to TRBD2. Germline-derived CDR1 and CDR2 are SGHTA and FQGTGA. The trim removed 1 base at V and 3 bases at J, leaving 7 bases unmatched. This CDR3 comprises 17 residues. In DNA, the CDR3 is TGTGCCAGCAGCTTAATAGGAAGAGCGGGGGGCTACAATGAGCAGTTCTTC. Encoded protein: CASSLIGRAGGYNEQFF.

The CDR3 nucleotides read TGTGCCAGCAGTGAAGGGCAGGGGGCAGATACGCAGTATTTT. Translated: CASSEGQGADTQYF. This rearrangement joins TRBV6-4 to TRBJ2-3; TRBD1 aligns across 7 bases. This CDR3 comprises 14 residues. Germline CDR1 MRHNA, CDR2 SNTAGT. V was clipped by 3 bases and J by 4 bases; unmatched bases: 4.

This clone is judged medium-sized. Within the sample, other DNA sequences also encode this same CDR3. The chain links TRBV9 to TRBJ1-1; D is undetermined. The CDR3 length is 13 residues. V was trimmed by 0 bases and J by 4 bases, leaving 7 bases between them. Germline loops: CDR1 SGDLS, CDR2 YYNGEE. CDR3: CASSVVEGTEAFF. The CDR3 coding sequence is TGTGCCAGCAGCGTAGTGGAAGGCACTGAAGCTTTCTTT.

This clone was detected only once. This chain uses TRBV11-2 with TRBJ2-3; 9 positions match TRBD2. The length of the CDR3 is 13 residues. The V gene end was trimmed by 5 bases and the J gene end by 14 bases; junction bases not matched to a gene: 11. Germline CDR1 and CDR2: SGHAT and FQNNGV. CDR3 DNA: TGTGCCAGCAGCCCGGCGGTAGCGGGGGTGTGGTATTTT. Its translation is CASSPAVAGVWYF. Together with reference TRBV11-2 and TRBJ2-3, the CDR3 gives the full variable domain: EAGVAQSPRYKIIEKRQSVAFWCNPISGHATLYWYQQILGQGPKLLIQFQNNGVVDDSQLPKDRFSAERLKGVDSTLKIQPAKLEDSAVYLCASSPAVAGVWYFGPGTRLTVL.

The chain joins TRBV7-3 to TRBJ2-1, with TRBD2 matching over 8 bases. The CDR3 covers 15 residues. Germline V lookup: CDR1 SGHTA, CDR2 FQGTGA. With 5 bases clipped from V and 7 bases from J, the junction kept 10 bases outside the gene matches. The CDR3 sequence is CASSPGTRALNEQFF. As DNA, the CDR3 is TGTGCCAGCAGCCCCGGGACTAGGGCTCTGAATGAGCAGTTCTTC.

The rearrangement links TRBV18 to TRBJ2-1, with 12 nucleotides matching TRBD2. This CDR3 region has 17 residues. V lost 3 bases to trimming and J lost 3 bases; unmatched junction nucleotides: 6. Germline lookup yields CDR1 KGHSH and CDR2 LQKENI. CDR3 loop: CASSPFGLAGNYNEQFF. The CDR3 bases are TGTGCCAGCTCACCTTTCGGACTAGCGGGGAACTACAATGAGCAGTTCTTC.

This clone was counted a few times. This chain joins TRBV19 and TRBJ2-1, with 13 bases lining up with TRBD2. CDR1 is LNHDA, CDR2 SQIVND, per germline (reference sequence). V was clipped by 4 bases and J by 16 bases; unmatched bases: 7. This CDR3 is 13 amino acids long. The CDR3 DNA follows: TGTGCCAGTAGTAGTACTAGCGGGGGGGGAAAATTCTTC. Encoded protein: CASSSTSGGGKFF.

For the CDR3, the DNA is TGTGCCAGCACCCGGACAGGGACATACGAGCAGTACTTC. Translating it yields CASTRTGTYEQYF. The chain carries TRBV6-1 and TRBJ2-7; 8 nucleotides line up with TRBD1. The CDR3 runs to 13 residues. Germline loops: CDR1 MNHNS, CDR2 SASEGT. V lost 7 bases to trimming and J lost 4 bases; unmatched junction nucleotides: 6.

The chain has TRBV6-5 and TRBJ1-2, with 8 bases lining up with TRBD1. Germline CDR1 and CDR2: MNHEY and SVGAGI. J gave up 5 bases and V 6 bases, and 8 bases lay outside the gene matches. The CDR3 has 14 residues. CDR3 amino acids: CASSEGQGAYGYTF. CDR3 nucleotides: TGTGCCAGCAGCGAGGGGCAGGGGGCTTATGGCTACACCTTC.

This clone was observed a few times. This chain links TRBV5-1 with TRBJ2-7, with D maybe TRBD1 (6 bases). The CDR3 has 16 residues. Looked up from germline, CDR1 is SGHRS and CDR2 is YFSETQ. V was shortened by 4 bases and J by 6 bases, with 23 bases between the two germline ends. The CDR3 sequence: CASSPGGSAGVSEQYF. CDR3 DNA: TGCGCCAGCAGCCCGGGCGGGTCTGCAGGGGTTAGCGAGCAGTACTTC.

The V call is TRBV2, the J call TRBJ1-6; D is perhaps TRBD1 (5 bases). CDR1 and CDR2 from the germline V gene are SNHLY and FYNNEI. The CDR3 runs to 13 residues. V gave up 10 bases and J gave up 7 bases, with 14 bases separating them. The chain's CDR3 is CANPQTENSPLHF. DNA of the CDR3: TGTGCCAACCCCCAGACAGAAAATTCACCCCTCCACTTT.

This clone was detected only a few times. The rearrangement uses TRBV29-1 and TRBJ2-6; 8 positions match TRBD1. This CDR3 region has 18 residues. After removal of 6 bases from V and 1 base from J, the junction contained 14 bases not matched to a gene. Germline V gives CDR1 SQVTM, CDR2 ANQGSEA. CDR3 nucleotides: TGCAGCGTACGAACGACAGGGGTTGGGAGGTCTGGGGCCAACGTCCTGACTTTC. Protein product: CSVRTTGVGRSGANVLTF.

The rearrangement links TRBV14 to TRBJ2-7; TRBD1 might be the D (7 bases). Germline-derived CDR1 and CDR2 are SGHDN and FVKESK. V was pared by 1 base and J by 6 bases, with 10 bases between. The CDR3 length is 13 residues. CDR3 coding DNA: TGTGCCAGCAGCCAAGTGCAGGGGGGCGAGCAGTACTTC. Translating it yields CASSQVQGGEQYF.

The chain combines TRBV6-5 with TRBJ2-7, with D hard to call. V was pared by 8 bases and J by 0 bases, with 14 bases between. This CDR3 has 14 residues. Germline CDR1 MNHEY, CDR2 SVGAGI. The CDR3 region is CASQYNRASYEQYF. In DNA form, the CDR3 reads TGTGCCAGCCAATATAACCGGGCCTCCTACGAGCAGTACTTC.

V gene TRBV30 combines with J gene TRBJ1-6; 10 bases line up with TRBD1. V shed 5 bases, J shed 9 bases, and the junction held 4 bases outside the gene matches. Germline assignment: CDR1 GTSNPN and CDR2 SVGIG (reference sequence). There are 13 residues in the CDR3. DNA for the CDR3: TGTGCCTGGGTTCGGACAGGGGGTTCACCCCTCCACTTT. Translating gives CAWVRTGGSPLHF.

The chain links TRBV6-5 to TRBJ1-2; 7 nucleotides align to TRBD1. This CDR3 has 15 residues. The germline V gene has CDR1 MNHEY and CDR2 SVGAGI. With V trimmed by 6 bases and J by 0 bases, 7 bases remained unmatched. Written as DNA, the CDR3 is TGTGCCAGCAGCTCCGGGACAGTCACTAACTATGGCTACACCTTC. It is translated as CASSSGTVTNYGYTF.

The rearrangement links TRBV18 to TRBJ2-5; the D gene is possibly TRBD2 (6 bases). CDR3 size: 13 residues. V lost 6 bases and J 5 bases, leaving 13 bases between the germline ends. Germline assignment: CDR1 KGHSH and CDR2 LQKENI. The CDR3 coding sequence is TGTGCCAGCTCGACTGGAGGGGCCGAGACCCAGTACTTC. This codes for CASSTGGAETQYF.

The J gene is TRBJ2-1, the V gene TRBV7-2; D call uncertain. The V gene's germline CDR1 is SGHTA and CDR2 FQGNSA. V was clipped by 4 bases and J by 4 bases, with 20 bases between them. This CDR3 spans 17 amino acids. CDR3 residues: CASSSTPQARMYNEQFF. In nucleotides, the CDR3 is TGTGCCAGCAGCTCTACACCACAAGCCCGAATGTACAATGAGCAGTTCTTC.

CDR3: CASSYGSRRETQYF. CDR3 DNA sequence: TGTGCCAGCAGCTACGGATCCCGGCGGGAGACCCAGTACTTC. The V and J genes are TRBV14 and TRBJ2-5; D unresolved. This CDR3 is 14 amino acids long. V gave up 5 bases and J gave up 5 bases, with 15 bases separating them. CDR1 and CDR2 (germline): SGHDN, FVKESK.

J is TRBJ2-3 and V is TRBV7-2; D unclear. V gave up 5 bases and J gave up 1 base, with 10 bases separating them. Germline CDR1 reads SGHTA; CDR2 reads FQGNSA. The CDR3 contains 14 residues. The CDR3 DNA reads TGTGCCAGCAGCCCCGGGCCTCGCACAGATACGCAGTATTTT. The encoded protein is CASSPGPRTDTQYF.

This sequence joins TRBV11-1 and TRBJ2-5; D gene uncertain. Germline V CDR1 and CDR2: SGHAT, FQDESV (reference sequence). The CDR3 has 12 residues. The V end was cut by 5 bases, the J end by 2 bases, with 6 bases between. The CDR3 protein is CASSQLQETQYF. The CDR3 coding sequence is TGTGCCAGCAGCCAGCTACAAGAGACCCAGTACTTC.

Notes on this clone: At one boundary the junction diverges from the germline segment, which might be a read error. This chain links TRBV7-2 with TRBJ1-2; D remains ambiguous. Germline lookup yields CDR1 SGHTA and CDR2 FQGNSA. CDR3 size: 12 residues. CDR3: CASSPPFGGYTF. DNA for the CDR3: TGTGCCAGCAGCCCCCCTTTTGGTGGCTACACTTTC.

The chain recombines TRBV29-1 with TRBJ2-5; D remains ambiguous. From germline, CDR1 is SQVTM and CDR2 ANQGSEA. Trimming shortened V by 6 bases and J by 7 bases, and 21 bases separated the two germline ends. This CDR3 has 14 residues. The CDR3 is CSVRPVAVGATQYF. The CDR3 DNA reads TGCAGCGTCCGCCCCGTGGCGGTTGGAGCGACCCAGTACTTC.

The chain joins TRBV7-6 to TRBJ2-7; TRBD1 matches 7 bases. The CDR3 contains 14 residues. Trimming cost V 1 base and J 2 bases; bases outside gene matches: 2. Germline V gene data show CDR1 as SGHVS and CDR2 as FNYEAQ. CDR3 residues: CASSLGGTAYEQYF. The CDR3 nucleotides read TGTGCCAGCAGCTTAGGAGGGACAGCCTACGAGCAGTACTTC.

CDR3 loop: CSVGAGATNTGELFF. CDR3 in DNA: TGCAGCGTTGGAGCCGGGGCTACGAACACCGGGGAGCTGTTTTTT. The gene calls are TRBV29-1 and TRBJ2-2, with D perhaps TRBD1 or TRBD2 (5 bases each). V lost 4 bases and J 0 bases, leaving 12 bases between the germline ends. Germline lookup yields CDR1 SQVTM and CDR2 ANQGSEA. The CDR3 loop spans 15 amino acids.